The rows below give T cell receptor beta chains drawn from one sample of a study of T-cell memory formation after mild COVID-19. TCRdb processed the 5' RACE reads anew with MiXCR; each CDR3 protein has one entry. The profile shows 310,000 or so distinct CDR3 sequences, 15% of them singletons. Specimen: PBMCs or a T cell subset sorted from them (not recorded which). These receptors were taken from a man younger than 30 who had mild COVID-19 (a few samples of this study predate the infection). Cell type and time point are not known. Both conserved end residues are part of each CDR3. Each record gives: V gene, D gene, clone size, J gene, CDR3 protein, CDR3 DNA. D genes are given only for firm matches. Expanded clones get a size class; other rows say once, few or many, or leave the size out.

TRBV4-3,TRBD1,NA,TRBJ2-7,CASSQDATGGTVTYEQYF,TGCGCCAGCAGCCAAGATGCGACAGGGGGGACGGTTACATACGAGCAGTACTTC
TRBV20-1,NA,many,TRBJ2-5,CSASRLQETQYF,TGCAGTGCTAGTAGATTACAAGAGACCCAGTACTTC
TRBV5-1,TRBD1,NA,TRBJ2-7,CASSFRDRDWKSYEQYF,TGCGCCAGCAGCTTCCGGGACAGGGATTGGAAATCCTACGAGCAGTACTTC
TRBV5-4,NA,NA,TRBJ1-2,CASSLDSYYGYTF,TGTGCCAGCAGCTTGGACAGCTACTATGGCTACACCTTC
TRBV4-1,NA,few,TRBJ1-1,CASSPRSGAVMNTEAFF,TGCGCCAGCAGCCCCCGGAGCGGGGCGGTGATGAACACTGAAGCTTTCTTT
TRBV6-2/TRBV6-3,TRBD1,NA,TRBJ1-1,CASSQMDRREAFF,TGTGCCAGCAGTCAGATGGACAGGAGAGAAGCTTTCTTT
TRBV12-3/TRBV12-4,TRBD2,NA,TRBJ2-4,CASTVAGGATKNIQYF,TGTGCCAGCACCGTAGCGGGGGGGGCAACCAAAAACATTCAGTACTTC
TRBV7-9,NA,NA,TRBJ2-1,CASSFPGRGANEQFF,TGTGCCAGCAGCTTCCCCGGGAGAGGGGCCAATGAGCAGTTCTTC
TRBV12-3/TRBV12-4,NA,many,TRBJ1-4,CASKQGANEKLFF,TGTGCCAGCAAGCAGGGCGCTAATGAAAAACTGTTTTTT
TRBV18,TRBD1,NA,TRBJ2-2,CASSPYSQGSAGELFF,TGTGCCAGCTCACCATATTCACAGGGGAGCGCCGGGGAGCTGTTTTTT
TRBV29-1,TRBD2,NA,TRBJ2-1,CSVPRLAGFNEQFF,TGCAGCGTCCCAAGACTAGCGGGGTTCAATGAGCAGTTCTTC
TRBV2,NA,few,TRBJ2-3,CASRVLAPTQYF,TGTGCCAGCCGAGTCCTAGCGCCGACGCAGTATTTT
TRBV29-1,NA,NA,TRBJ2-7,CSVVHSNYEQYF,TGCAGCGTTGTTCACAGCAACTACGAGCAGTACTTC
TRBV5-1,NA,many,TRBJ2-7,CASSLSRSYEQYF,TGCGCCAGCAGCTTGTCACGTTCGTACGAGCAGTACTTC
TRBV10-3,NA,few,TRBJ1-1,CAISDTEMNTEAFF,TGTGCCATCAGTGATACAGAGATGAACACTGAAGCTTTCTTT
TRBV5-6,NA,few,TRBJ2-3,CASSLGFGLDTQYF,TGTGCCAGCAGCTTGGGGTTTGGACTAGATACGCAGTATTTT
TRBV5-5,NA,NA,TRBJ1-1,CASQGGQSRAFF,TGTGCCAGCCAAGGGGGGCAGAGTCGGGCTTTCTTT
TRBV5-1,NA,few,TRBJ2-7,CASSLGDGQYEQYF,TGCGCCAGCAGCTTGGGGGACGGCCAATACGAGCAGTACTTC
TRBV11-2,NA,few,TRBJ2-7,CASSFNSEPIEQYF,TGTGCCAGCAGCTTTAATAGCGAACCCATCGAGCAGTACTTC
TRBV7-2,NA,few,TRBJ2-1,CASSSGGPEFF,TGTGCCAGCAGCTCCGGGGGGCCTGAGTTCTTC
TRBV7-2,NA,NA,TRBJ1-4,CASSLGTTPPSF,TGTGCCAGCAGCTTAGGGACAACCCCACCAAGTTTT
TRBV9,NA,NA,TRBJ2-3,CASSVRGSTDTQYF,TGTGCCAGCAGCGTTCGGGGGAGCACAGATACGCAGTATTTT
TRBV20-1,NA,few,TRBJ1-1,CSAETVEAFF,TGCAGTGCCGAGACAGTTGAAGCTTTCTTT
TRBV4-3,NA,many,TRBJ2-3,CASSLGPGTDTQYF,TGCGCCAGCAGCCTGGGACCAGGCACAGATACGCAGTATTTT
TRBV6-1,NA,NA,TRBJ1-1,CATLDRAAFF,TGTGCCACCTTAGACCGCGCCGCTTTCTTT
TRBV15,TRBD1,few,TRBJ1-5,CATSRDRDRGHQPQHF,TGTGCCACCAGCAGAGATCGGGACAGGGGTCATCAGCCCCAGCATTTT
TRBV11-2,NA,few,TRBJ2-1,CASSLDRAGFNEQFF,TGTGCCAGCAGCTTAGATCGGGCAGGGTTCAATGAGCAGTTCTTC
TRBV9,NA,NA,TRBJ1-3,CASSPDPGNTIYF,TGTGCCAGCAGCCCCGACCCTGGAAACACCATATATTTT